This section outlines one T cell receptor (beta chain) sequence together with its context. As yet, its antigen is unknown. Germline V lookup: CDR1 MNHEY, CDR2 SMNVEV (reference sequence). V gave up 3 bases and J gave up 7 bases, with 13 bases separating them. The CDR3 runs 14 residues. The sample originates from a study of STAT5B mutations in CD4+ large granular lymphocyte leukemia. Study observations and caveats: Without putative leukemic clones, patient CD4-sorted repertoires remained more clonal than healthy CD4+ repertoires.

The table came from immunoSEQ multiplex PCR; TCRdb's copy has only in-frame clones and leaves some out. This table holds tens of thousands of clones, 70% found once. The gene calls are TRBV27 and TRBJ1-5; D is possibly TRBD1 (5 bases). What was sequenced was CD4+ T cells from blood buffy coats. The TCR sequence derives from a human donor in good health. The CDR3 coding sequence is TGTGCCAGCAGTTTTTCGGGGGGTCGACAGCCCCAGCATTTT. Its translation is CASSFSGGRQPQHF.